A selection of T cell receptor beta chains follows, all from one sample in a study of shared clonotypes between healthy human individuals. Profiling relied on immunoSEQ multiplex PCR, and the TCRdb table lists in-frame clones only, not all of them. The repertoire consists of roughly 2,000,000 clones, with less than 95% occurring once and the leading ten covering under 1.5%. The sequencing sample was made of naive CD8+ T cells sorted from blood. These receptors came from a man aged 18 to 30 in good health. Both conserved end residues are part of each CDR3. Fields, in order: J gene, clone size, V gene, D gene, CDR3 DNA, CDR3 protein. The D gene is left open where the match is weak. Only some rows state a clone size, as once, few, many or a class for expanded clones.

TRBJ1-5 - TRBV7-6 - TGTGCCAGCAGCACGGCGGCAGGGGATCAGCCCCAGCATTTT CASSTAAGDQPQHF
TRBJ1-1 - TRBV4-1 - TGCGCCAGCAGCCAATATACAGGTCTGGACACTGAAGCTTTCTTT CASSQYTGLDTEAFF
TRBJ1-3 - TRBV7-9 TRBD1 TGTGCCAGCAGCTCGGGACAGGGTGACTCTGGAAACACCATATATTTT CASSSGQGDSGNTIYF
TRBJ1-4 - TRBV7-9 - TGTGCCAGCAGCTTATGGGGGGAAAAACTGTTTTTT CASSLWGEKLFF
TRBJ2-7 - TRBV5-1 - TGCGCCAGCAGCGGGGGGGACAGGAGATTCTACGAGCAGTACTTC CASSGGDRRFYEQYF
TRBJ2-7 - TRBV5-1 TRBD1 TGCGCCAGCAGCTTGTTTCAAGGGGACAGTAGCGAGCAGTACTTC CASSLFQGDSSEQYF
TRBJ1-6 - TRBV5-4 TRBD1 TGTGCCAGCAGCTCCGAACAGGGGCGTAATTCACCCCTCCACTTT CASSSEQGRNSPLHF
TRBJ1-5 once TRBV30 - TGTGCCTGGAGTATCGGACAGTTAAATCAGCCCCAGCATTTT CAWSIGQLNQPQHF
TRBJ2-3 - TRBV5-4 - TGTGCCAGCAGCTCGACAGAAGCCTATACGCAGTATTTT CASSSTEAYTQYF
TRBJ2-5 - TRBV6-5 - TGTGCCAGCAGGAGGGACGACCTCGAGACCCAGTACTTC CASRRDDLETQYF
TRBJ2-7 once TRBV12-5 - TGTGCTAGTGGTTTGGTAATGGGTGCGACCTACGAGCAGTACTTC CASGLVMGATYEQYF
TRBJ2-1 - TRBV12-1 - TGTGCCAGCAGCTTTGCCACTAGCGGATACTACAATGAGCAGTTCTTC CASSFATSGYYNEQFF
TRBJ2-1 - TRBV4-1 - TGCGCCAGCAGCCCCCCACAGGTCGGGCGACACAATGAGCAGTTCTTC CASSPPQVGRHNEQFF
TRBJ2-3 - TRBV4-2 TRBD2 TGTGCCAGCAGCCAAGATCCTGCGGGGGGGTTAGATACGCAGTATTTT CASSQDPAGGLDTQYF
TRBJ2-5 - TRBV19 - TGTGCCAGTAGTCCCGACGGGGAAGAGACCCAGTACTTC CASSPDGEETQYF
TRBJ1-4 - TRBV4-3 - TGCGCCAGCAGCCAAAAAGGACGAGTCGGCAGTAAGAATGAAAAACTGTTTTTT CASSQKGRVGSKNEKLFF
TRBJ2-7 once TRBV27 - TGTGCCAGCAGTTTCGGGTACGAGCAGTACTTC CASSFGYEQYF
TRBJ1-2 few TRBV19 - TGTGCCAGTAGGCCCGTCGGGACTTATGGCTACACCTTC CASRPVGTYGYTF
TRBJ2-7 - TRBV27 - TGTGCCAGTAAACCGTCGGGACGGTCCTACGAGCAGTACTTC CASKPSGRSYEQYF
TRBJ2-1 - TRBV7-9 - TGTGCCAGCAGCTTAGGGATTGTGGATGAGCAGTTCTTC CASSLGIVDEQFF
TRBJ2-7 - TRBV27 TRBD1 TGTGCCAGCAGTTTTGACAGGGGGCGCGAGCAGTACTTC CASSFDRGREQYF
TRBJ2-7 - TRBV7-6 - TGTGCCAGCAGCTTAACGTCCAGCGGTTTCTACGAGCAGTACTTC CASSLTSSGFYEQYF
TRBJ1-2 - TRBV11-2 - TGTGCCAGCAGCCCTACCGGCGACTATGGCTACACCTTC CASSPTGDYGYTF
TRBJ1-5 - TRBV6-5 - TGTGCCAGCAGTCCCTGGGAGGGGAGCAATCAGCCCCAGCATTTT CASSPWEGSNQPQHF
TRBJ2-3 - TRBV4-1 - TGCGCCAGCAGCCCGGGGGGCACAGATACGCAGTATTTT CASSPGGTDTQYF
TRBJ2-2 - TRBV6-5 - TGTGCCAGCAGCTACTTGGGGGAGCTGTTTTTT CASSYLGELFF
TRBJ2-3 - TRBV9 TRBD1 TGTGCCAGCAGCACCGGGACAGGGGGGGCAGATACGCAGTATTTT CASSTGTGGADTQYF
TRBJ2-5 - TRBV7-3 TRBD2 TGTGCCAGCAGCTTATACGGGGGGGACCTCCAGTACTTC CASSLYGGDLQYF
TRBJ1-5 - TRBV4-1 - TGCGCCAGCAGCCAAGATGCGGGGGATGGCCAGCCCCAGCATTTT CASSQDAGDGQPQHF
TRBJ2-3 - TRBV4-1 - TGCGCCAGCAGCCAAGATCGTCAGGGGAGCTGGGCAGATACGCAGTATTTT CASSQDRQGSWADTQYF
TRBJ2-7 - TRBV7-9 TRBD2 TGTGCCAGCAGCTTAGAAGCGGGAGGAGTCGACGAGCAGTACTTC CASSLEAGGVDEQYF